This T cell receptor (beta chain) appears in the sequencing data of a study of T cell responses to AZD1222 COVID-19 vaccine. Study overall: Pooling was applied to second doses at about 4 or about 12 weeks. Study outcomes and limitations: Among vaccine-associated CD4 TCRs, coverage spanned spike, with dominance at 160-218 and 743-854. Close to half of all spike-specific TCRs reportedly target regions of the variants that are unmutated.

The CDR3 is 13 amino acids. Trimming cost V 6 bases and J 7 bases, with 15 bases left between them. Germline CDR1 and CDR2: SNHLY and FYNNEI. Sequenced by immunoSEQ multiplex PCR; TCRdb stores in-frame clones only, minus some. The data show approximately 120,000 clones, about 90% seen once. Only one count was recorded for this clone. Its cognate antigen is unknown. This TCR derives from an adult in good health. The genes are TRBV2 and TRBJ1-1; D gene uncertain. This sample comprised peripheral blood, obtained on day 0 of AZD1222 vaccination. CDR3 loop: CASRTGRSGEAFF. The CDR3 region has the DNA TGTGCCAGCAGAACTGGGAGATCGGGTGAAGCTTTCTTT.